A single sample is the source of the 28 T cell receptor beta chains below, sequenced in a study of early T cells in non-severe SARS-CoV-2 infection (dated by TCRdb to the early 2020s). The method behind the library was 5' RACE. TCRdb records NextSeq 500 as the sequencer. Using fastp at Q25 and MiXCR, TCRdb reprocessed the public reads and kept productive beta chains. Rows matching on CDR3 protein sequence are summarized as one entry with the most common DNA and genes. Present in this sample are about 83,000 distinct CDR3 sequences, approximately 13% of which were seen just once. More than 6.5% of the sample rests with the top ten. Material for sequencing was whole blood. These receptors all come from an adult who was a healthcare worker with PCR-confirmed SARS-CoV-2 infection or an uninfected control (not recorded which).

This clonotype was seen a few times. The V gene is TRBV12-3 or TRBV12-4, the J gene TRBJ2-5; possibly TRBD1 for D (5 bases). V was clipped by 5 bases and J by 0 bases, with 19 bases between them. The CDR3 contains 17 residues. DNA for the CDR3: TGTGCCAGCAGTCCCCCCCAGGGTACAGGTCACCAAGAGACCCAGTACTTC. This gives the protein CASSPPQGTGHQETQYF.

This clonotype was counted many times. V is TRBV2 and J is TRBJ2-4, with TRBD1 identical over 9 bases. J was trimmed by 5 bases and V by 5 bases; bases with no gene match: 10. CDR1 SNHLY and CDR2 FYNNEI come from the germline V gene. The CDR3 has 16 residues. The CDR3 sequence: CASSYRGRVSENIQYF. The CDR3 nucleotides are TGTGCCAGCAGTTACAGGGGGCGCGTATCGGAAAACATTCAGTACTTC.

The chain is built from TRBV5-6 and TRBJ1-5; weak D call: TRBD1 (5 bases). This CDR3 has 15 residues. The V end was cut by 5 bases, the J end by 5 bases, with 17 bases between. The germline V gene has CDR1 SGHDT and CDR2 YYEEEE. This chain's CDR3 is CASSLQGKGDQPQHF. The CDR3 coding sequence is TGTGCCAGCAGTCTTCAGGGTAAAGGAGATCAGCCCCAGCATTTT.

The CDR3: CSARGLAGTDTQYF. DNA for the CDR3: TGCAGTGCTAGGGGATTAGCGGGGACAGATACGCAGTATTTT. The chain uses TRBV20-1 and TRBJ2-3, with 8 bases aligning to TRBD2. Losses at the gene ends were 3 bases for V and 3 bases for J; bases not matched to a gene: 5. Germline V gene data show CDR1 as DFQATT and CDR2 as SNEGSKA (reference sequence). The CDR3 is made up of 14 amino acids.

The genes are TRBV10-3 and TRBJ2-7; 16 nucleotides agree with TRBD2. This CDR3 is built from 13 residues. Trimming took 11 bases from V and 4 from J; bases not matched to a gene: 2. CDR1 and CDR2 (germline): ENHRY, SYGVKD. The CDR3 here is CASGLAGGYEQYF. The CDR3 DNA reads as TGTGCCTCGGGACTAGCGGGAGGGTACGAGCAGTACTTC.

This clonotype has just a few counts. This chain links TRBV20-1 with TRBJ2-6, with a weak D call TRBD2 (5 bases). Between the trimmed V and J ends, which lost 3 bases and 0 bases, there was a span of 9 bases. CDR3 length: 15 amino acids. Germline V gene data show CDR1 as DFQATT and CDR2 as SNEGSKA (reference sequence). The CDR3 DNA sequence: TGCAGTGCTAGCGGGATAAGCTCTGGGGCCAACGTCCTGACTTTC. Protein sequence: CSASGISSGANVLTF.

This clonotype has ten or more counts. This chain joins TRBV27 and TRBJ2-7; 8 nucleotides line up with TRBD2. V lost 1 base and J lost 3; bases outside the gene matches: 2. The CDR3 sequence is 14 residues long. From germline, CDR1 is MNHEY and CDR2 SMNVEV (reference sequence). The DNA of the CDR3 is TGTGCCAGCAGTTTATACGGGACTAGCTACGAGCAGTACTTC. Translated, it gives CASSLYGTSYEQYF.

As concerns this clonotype: This may come from a read error, since a much larger clone is one base off. The rearrangement joins TRBV20-1 to TRBJ2-3; a weak D match, TRBD2 (6 bases). The CDR3 is 12 residues long. The V gene's germline CDR1 is DFQATT and CDR2 SNEGSKA (reference sequence). This chain's CDR3 is CSADSGTDTRYF. DNA of the CDR3: TGCAGTGCTGATAGCGGCACAGATACGCGGTATTTT.

This clonotype was detected a few times. The chain joins TRBV7-3 to TRBJ2-2; no clear D gene. With 3 bases removed from V and 5 bases from J, the gap between germline ends came to 10 bases. This CDR3 is 14 amino acids long. The germline CDR1 and CDR2 sequences are SGHTA and FQGTGA. CDR3: CASSFEAATGELFF. As DNA, the CDR3 is TGTGCCAGCAGCTTTGAGGCGGCAACCGGGGAGCTGTTTTTT. The complete variable domain, with remaining parts taken from reference TRBV7-3 and TRBJ2-2, reads GAGVSQTPSNKVTEKGKYVELRCDPISGHTALYWYRQSLGQGPEFLIYFQGTGAADDSGLPNDRFFAVRPEGSVSTLKIQRTERGDSAVYLCASSFEAATGELFFGEGSRLTVL.

This clonotype was observed a handful of times. V and J are TRBV19 and TRBJ2-7; a weak D match, TRBD1 (5 bases). The germline CDR1 and CDR2 sequences are LNHDA and SQIVND (reference sequence). The ends were cut back, 4 bases at V and 0 bases at J, with 13 bases in the middle. This CDR3 has 15 residues. In DNA, the CDR3 is TGTGCCAGTAGTACCTACAGGTCCAACTCCTACGAGCAGTACTTC. Its protein product is CASSTYRSNSYEQYF.

This clonotype was found many times. The chain employs TRBV7-9 and TRBJ2-6, with D possibly TRBD1 on 6 matching bases. The CDR3 length is 15 residues. With 2 bases removed from V and 2 bases from J, the gap between germline ends came to 7 bases. CDR1 and CDR2 (germline): SEHNR, FQNEAQ (reference sequence). CDR3 DNA sequence: TGTGCCAGCAGCTTATCAGGGGCTGGGGCCAACGTCCTGACTTTC. It specifies CASSLSGAGANVLTF.

In this sample, this clonotype turned up a few times. This chain links TRBV20-1 with TRBJ2-7, with a tentative D call TRBD2 (6 bases). Germline V gives CDR1 DFQATT, CDR2 SNEGSKA (reference sequence). Trimming took off 3 bases at V and 2 bases at J, with 17 bases between the two ends. The CDR3 runs 15 residues. The CDR3 sequence: CSARGGLALAYEQYF. As DNA, the CDR3 is TGCAGTGCTAGGGGAGGTCTAGCTCTTGCCTACGAGCAGTACTTC.

This clonotype occurred a few times. This chain joins TRBV7-2 and TRBJ2-3; no reliable D call. This CDR3 has 15 amino acids. The V end lost 5 bases, the J end lost 1 base, and 13 bases lay between the germline ends. From germline, CDR1 is SGHTA and CDR2 FQGNSA. DNA for the CDR3: TGTGCCAGCAGCCGGGCCCTCCCCGGCACAGATACGCAGTATTTT. The encoded protein is CASSRALPGTDTQYF.

This clonotype was detected only a few times. V usage is TRBV6-6 and J usage is TRBJ2-7; D may correspond to TRBD1 or TRBD2 (7 bases each). Looked up from germline, CDR1 is MNHNY and CDR2 is SVGAGI (reference sequence). The CDR3 length is 15 residues. V lost 6 bases to trimming and J lost 7 bases, with 22 bases between them. CDR3 bases: TGTGCCAGCAGGAATTCCAATGACAGGGAGGGAGAGCAGTACTTC. This gives the protein CASRNSNDREGEQYF.

This clonotype was counted a few times. The chain recombines TRBV27 with TRBJ1-2, with a weak D call TRBD1 (6 bases). This CDR3 is 12 amino acids long. From germline, CDR1 is MNHEY and CDR2 SMNVEV (reference sequence). Trimming cost V 10 bases and J 6 bases, with 15 bases left between them. Written as DNA, the CDR3 is TGTGCCACCACCACAGGGTCCAATGGCTACACCTTC. It encodes CATTTGSNGYTF.

This clonotype showed up just a few times. In DNA form, the CDR3 reads TGTGCCAGCAGCTTATCCCTAGGGGAGACCCAGTACTTC. This translates into CASSLSLGETQYF. J is TRBJ2-5 and V is TRBV7-2; D remains ambiguous. The CDR3 extends over 13 amino acids. Per germline, CDR1 SGHTA and CDR2 FQGNSA. Between the trimmed V and J ends, which lost 2 bases and 5 bases, there was a span of 9 bases.

At least ten counts were recorded for this clonotype. The chain links TRBV7-3 to TRBJ2-1, with 9 bases lining up with TRBD2. This CDR3 comprises 16 residues. Germline V gene lookup returns CDR1 SGHTA and CDR2 FQGTGA. V was pared by 5 bases and J by 5 bases, with 10 bases of the junction left unmatched. CDR3 DNA: TGTGCCAGCAGCCCCGATAGCGGGAGAGGGGACAATGAGCAGTTCTTC. Amino acid sequence: CASSPDSGRGDNEQFF.

The V call is TRBV2, the J call TRBJ2-5; 10 nucleotides line up with TRBD1. Germline CDR1 is SNHLY and CDR2 is FYNNEI. The CDR3 loop spans 14 amino acids. The V and J ends lost 6 bases and 4 bases, in that order; junction bases with no gene match: 5. The CDR3 sequence: CASSRDRGTETQYF. CDR3 DNA sequence: TGTGCCAGCAGCCGGGACAGGGGTACAGAGACCCAGTACTTC.

In its sample, this clonotype was seen a few times. This rearrangement joins TRBV20-1 to TRBJ2-1; 7 bases map to TRBD2. The germline CDR1 and CDR2 sequences are DFQATT and SNEGSKA (reference sequence). The CDR3 has 16 residues. V shed 3 bases and J 9 bases; nucleotides not matched to a gene: 17. CDR3: CSASYPAGDISGEQFF. The CDR3 bases are TGCAGTGCTAGTTACCCGGCGGGAGACATTTCGGGTGAGCAGTTCTTC.

This clonotype was counted ten times or more. The chain has TRBV2 and TRBJ2-2, with TRBD2 matching over 10 bases. Losses at the gene ends were 8 bases for V and 5 bases for J; bases not matched to a gene: 8. The CDR3 has 15 amino acids. Germline CDR1 reads SNHLY; CDR2 reads FYNNEI. CDR3 DNA: TGTGCCAGCGCTGAAGGGACTAGCGCTACCGGGGAGCTGTTTTTT. Encoded protein: CASAEGTSATGELFF. The entire variable domain, with the rest obtained from reference TRBV2 and TRBJ2-2, is as follows: EPEVTQTPSHQVTQMGQEVILRCVPISNHLYFYWYRQILGQKVEFLVSFYNNEISEKSEIFDDQFSVERPDGSNFTLKIRSTKLEDSAMYFCASAEGTSATGELFFGEGSRLTVL.

The chain recombines TRBV7-3 with TRBJ1-1, with D uncertain. Germline V gene sequence: CDR1 SGHTA, CDR2 FQGTGA. The CDR3 is 14 amino acids. Trimming took 2 bases from V and 6 from J, leaving 13 bases between them. This chain's CDR3 is CASSLGVSGAEAFF. The CDR3 nucleotides read TGTGCCAGCAGCTTAGGGGTGTCGGGCGCTGAAGCTTTCTTT. The full variable domain, in which reference TRBV7-3 and TRBJ1-1 provide the parts outside the CDR3, is GAGVSQTPSNKVTEKGKYVELRCDPISGHTALYWYRQSLGQGPEFLIYFQGTGAADDSGLPNDRFFAVRPEGSVSTLKIQRTERGDSAVYLCASSLGVSGAEAFFGQGTRLTVV.

The chain carries TRBV7-8 and TRBJ1-5, with 9 nucleotides matching TRBD1. The V gene's germline CDR1 is SGHVS and CDR2 FQNEAQ. The V and J ends lost 6 bases and 6 bases, in that order; junction bases with no gene match: 6. The length of the CDR3 is 14 residues. CDR3 loop: CASRAGTGFQPQHF. Here the CDR3 DNA reads TGTGCCAGCAGGGCCGGGACAGGGTTTCAGCCCCAGCATTTT.

This clonotype was detected only a few times. This chain joins TRBV20-1 and TRBJ1-5, with TRBD1 identical over 7 bases. V shed 3 bases and J 0 bases; nucleotides not matched to a gene: 5. In germline, CDR1 is DFQATT, CDR2 SNEGSKA (reference sequence). This CDR3 has 15 amino acids. This CDR3 is CSASRDSLSNQPQHF. The DNA for the CDR3 is TGCAGTGCTAGCCGGGACAGCCTTAGCAATCAGCCCCAGCATTTT.

A few counts support this clonotype. The chain carries TRBV6-6 and TRBJ1-2; the D is unclear. Germline-derived CDR1 and CDR2 are MNHNY and SVGAGI (reference sequence). This CDR3 has 13 residues. V lost 3 bases to trimming and J lost 7 bases, with 12 bases between them. The chain's CDR3 is CASSYAGSGGYTF. The CDR3 DNA reads TGTGCCAGCAGTTATGCAGGCTCCGGTGGCTACACCTTC.

The genes are TRBV27 and TRBJ1-5; D gene unclear. The germline V gene has CDR1 MNHEY and CDR2 SMNVEV (reference sequence). V was clipped by 5 bases and J by 0 bases, with 8 bases between them. The CDR3 is made up of 14 amino acids. CDR3 DNA: TGTGCCAGCAGTCCCATTTATAGCAATCAGCCCCAGCATTTT. It is translated as CASSPIYSNQPQHF.

V and J are TRBV5-4 and TRBJ2-5; tentatively, D is TRBD1 (5 bases). Germline values: CDR1 SGHNT, CDR2 YYREEE (reference sequence). CDR3 size: 14 residues. Trimming removed 4 bases at V and 4 bases at J, with 14 bases between. The CDR3 DNA is TGTGCCAGCAGCGATACGGACATGCCAGAGACCCAGTACTTC. Its protein product is CASSDTDMPETQYF.

The rearrangement joins TRBV6-1 to TRBJ1-2; 10 bases line up with TRBD1. Germline assignment: CDR1 MNHNS and CDR2 SASEGT. CDR3 length equals 13 residues. The V and J ends lost 6 bases and 9 bases, in that order; junction bases with no gene match: 7. This CDR3 is CASRLETGGSYTF. CDR3 in DNA: TGTGCCAGCAGGCTGGAGACAGGGGGCAGCTACACCTTC.

This clonotype was seen at least ten times. This chain uses TRBV7-3 with TRBJ2-2; D remains ambiguous. Germline assignment: CDR1 SGHTA and CDR2 FQGTGA. There are 15 residues in the CDR3. V was trimmed by 5 bases and J by 1 base, leaving 11 bases between them. The CDR3 DNA follows: TGTGCCAGCAGCCGCGAGCTGGGGAACACCGGGGAGCTGTTTTTT. Translated: CASSRELGNTGELFF.